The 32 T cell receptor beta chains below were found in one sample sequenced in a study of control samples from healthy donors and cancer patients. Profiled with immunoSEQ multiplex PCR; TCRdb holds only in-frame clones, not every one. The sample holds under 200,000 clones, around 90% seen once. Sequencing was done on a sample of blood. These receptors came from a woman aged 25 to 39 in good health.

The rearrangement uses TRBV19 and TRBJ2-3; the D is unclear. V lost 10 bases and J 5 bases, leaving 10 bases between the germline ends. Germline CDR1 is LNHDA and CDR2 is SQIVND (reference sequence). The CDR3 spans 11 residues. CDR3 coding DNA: TGTGCCATTAGCCAAGGAGATACGCAGTATTTT. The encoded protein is CAISQGDTQYF.

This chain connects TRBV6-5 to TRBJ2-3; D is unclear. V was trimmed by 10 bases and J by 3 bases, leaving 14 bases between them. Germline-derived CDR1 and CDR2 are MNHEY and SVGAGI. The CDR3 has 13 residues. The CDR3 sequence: CATAPPATDTQYF. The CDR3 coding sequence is TGTGCCACCGCCCCGCCAGCTACAGATACGCAGTATTTT.

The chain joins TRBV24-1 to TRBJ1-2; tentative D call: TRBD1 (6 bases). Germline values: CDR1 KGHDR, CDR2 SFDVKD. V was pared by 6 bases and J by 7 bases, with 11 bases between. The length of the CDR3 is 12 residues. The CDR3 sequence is CATSTGMGGYTF. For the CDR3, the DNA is TGTGCCACCAGTACAGGGATGGGTGGCTACACCTTC.

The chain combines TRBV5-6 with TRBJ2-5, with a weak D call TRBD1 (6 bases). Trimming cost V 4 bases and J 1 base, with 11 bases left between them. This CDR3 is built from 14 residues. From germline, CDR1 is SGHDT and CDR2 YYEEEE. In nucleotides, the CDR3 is TGTGCCAGCAGCCATACAGGGACCCAAGAGACCCAGTACTTC. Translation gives CASSHTGTQETQYF.

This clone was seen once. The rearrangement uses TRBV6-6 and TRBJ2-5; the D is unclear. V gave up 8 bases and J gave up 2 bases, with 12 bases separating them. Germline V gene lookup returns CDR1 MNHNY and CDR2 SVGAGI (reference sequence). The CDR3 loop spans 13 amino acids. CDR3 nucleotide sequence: TGTGCCAGCCGCGCGGACCCTCAAGAGACCCAGTACTTC. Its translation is CASRADPQETQYF.

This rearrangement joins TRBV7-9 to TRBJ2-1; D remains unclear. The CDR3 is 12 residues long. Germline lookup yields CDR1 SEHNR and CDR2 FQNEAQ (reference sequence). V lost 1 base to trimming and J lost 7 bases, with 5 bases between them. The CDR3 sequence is CASSLGQNEQFF. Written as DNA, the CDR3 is TGTGCCAGCAGCTTAGGTCAAAATGAGCAGTTCTTC. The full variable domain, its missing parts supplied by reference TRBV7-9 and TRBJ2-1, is DTGVSQNPRHKITKRGQNVTFRCDPISEHNRLYWYRQTLGQGPEFLTYFQNEAQLEKSRLLSDRFSAERPKGSFSTLEIQRTEQGDSAMYLCASSLGQNEQFFGPGTRLTVL.

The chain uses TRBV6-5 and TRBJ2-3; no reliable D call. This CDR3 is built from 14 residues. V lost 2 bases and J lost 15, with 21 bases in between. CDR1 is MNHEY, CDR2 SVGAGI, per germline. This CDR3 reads CASSYEPGTARAYF. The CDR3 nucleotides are TGTGCCAGCAGTTACGAACCCGGAACTGCCCGGGCCTATTTT.

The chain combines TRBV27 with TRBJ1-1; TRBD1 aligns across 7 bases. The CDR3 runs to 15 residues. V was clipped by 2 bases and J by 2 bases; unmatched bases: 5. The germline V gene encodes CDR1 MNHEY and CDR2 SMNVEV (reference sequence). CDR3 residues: CASSLNQGGNTEAFF. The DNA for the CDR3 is TGTGCCAGCAGTTTAAATCAGGGGGGCAACACTGAAGCTTTCTTT.

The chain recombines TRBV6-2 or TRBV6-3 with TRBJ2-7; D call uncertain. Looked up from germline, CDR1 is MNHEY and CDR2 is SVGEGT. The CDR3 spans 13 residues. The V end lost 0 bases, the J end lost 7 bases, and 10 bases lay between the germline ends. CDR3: CASSYSVSSEQYF. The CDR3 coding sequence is TGTGCCAGCAGTTACTCGGTATCTAGTGAGCAGTACTTC.

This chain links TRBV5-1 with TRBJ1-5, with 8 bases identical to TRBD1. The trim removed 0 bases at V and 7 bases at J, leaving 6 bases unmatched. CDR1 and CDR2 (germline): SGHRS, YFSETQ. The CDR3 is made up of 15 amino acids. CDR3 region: CASSLETGGRQPQHF. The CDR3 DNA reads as TGCGCCAGCAGCTTGGAAACAGGGGGACGGCAGCCCCAGCATTTT.

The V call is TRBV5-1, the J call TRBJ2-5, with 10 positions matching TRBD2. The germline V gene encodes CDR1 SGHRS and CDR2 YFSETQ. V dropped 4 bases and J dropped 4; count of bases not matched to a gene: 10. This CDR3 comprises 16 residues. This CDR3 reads CASSPLVAGGGETQYF. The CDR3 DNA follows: TGCGCCAGCAGCCCATTGGTAGCGGGGGGAGGAGAGACCCAGTACTTC.

The DNA of the CDR3 is TGTGCCAGCGCTACCCGTAGCGAATCCTACAATGAGCAGTTCTTC. This translates into CASATRSESYNEQFF. This chain links TRBV7-9 with TRBJ2-1; D perhaps matches TRBD2 (5 bases). Germline lookup yields CDR1 SEHNR and CDR2 FQNEAQ (reference sequence). Between the trimmed V and J ends, which lost 8 bases and 1 base, there was a span of 15 bases. This CDR3 is 15 amino acids long.

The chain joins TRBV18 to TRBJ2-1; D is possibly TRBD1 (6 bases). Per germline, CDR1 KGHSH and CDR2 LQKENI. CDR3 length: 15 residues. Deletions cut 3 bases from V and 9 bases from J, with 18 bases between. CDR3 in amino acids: CASSPPGPGVAEQFF. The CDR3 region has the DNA TGTGCCAGCTCACCCCCGGGACCAGGGGTTGCTGAGCAGTTCTTC.

The CDR3 sequence: CASRGTRDRGPLGGEKLFF. In DNA, the CDR3 is TGTGCCAGTAGGGGGACCCGGGACAGGGGGCCTCTTGGGGGTGAAAAACTGTTTTTT. The genes are TRBV19 and TRBJ1-4, with TRBD1 matching over 12 bases. The V and J ends lost 6 bases and 7 bases, in that order; junction bases with no gene match: 18. CDR1 and CDR2 from the germline V gene are LNHDA and SQIVND (reference sequence). The CDR3 loop spans 19 amino acids.

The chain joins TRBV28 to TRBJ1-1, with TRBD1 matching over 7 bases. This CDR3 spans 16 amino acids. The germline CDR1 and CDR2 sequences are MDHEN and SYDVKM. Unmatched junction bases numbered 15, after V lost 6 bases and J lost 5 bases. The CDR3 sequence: CASRNQVQGRKTEAFF. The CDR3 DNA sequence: TGTGCCAGCAGGAACCAAGTACAGGGGAGGAAAACTGAAGCTTTCTTT.

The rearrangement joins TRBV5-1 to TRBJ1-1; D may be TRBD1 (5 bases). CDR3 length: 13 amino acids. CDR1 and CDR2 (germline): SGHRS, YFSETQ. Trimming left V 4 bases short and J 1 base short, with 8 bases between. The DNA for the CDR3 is TGCGCCAGCAGCCCTGGGGCGAACACTGAAGCTTTCTTT. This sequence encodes CASSPGANTEAFF. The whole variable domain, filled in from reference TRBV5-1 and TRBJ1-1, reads KAGVTQTPRYLIKTRGQQVTLSCSPISGHRSVSWYQQTPGQGLQFLFEYFSETQRNKGNFPGRFSGRQFSNSRSEMNVSTLELGDSALYLCASSPGANTEAFFGQGTRLTVV.

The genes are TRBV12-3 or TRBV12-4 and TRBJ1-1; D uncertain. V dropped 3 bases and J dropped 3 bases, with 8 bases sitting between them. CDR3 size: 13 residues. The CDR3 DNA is TGTGCCAGCAGTTTGCGGTGGGACACTGAAGCTTTCTTT. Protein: CASSLRWDTEAFF.

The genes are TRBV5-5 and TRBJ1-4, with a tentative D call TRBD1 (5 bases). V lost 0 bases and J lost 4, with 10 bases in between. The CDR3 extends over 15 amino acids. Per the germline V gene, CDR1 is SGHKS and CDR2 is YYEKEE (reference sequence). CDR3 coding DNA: TGTGCCAGCAGCTTGGTAGCAGGGCGTAATGAAAAACTGTTTTTT. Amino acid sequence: CASSLVAGRNEKLFF. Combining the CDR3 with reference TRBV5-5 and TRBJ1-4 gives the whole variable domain DAGVTQSPTHLIKTRGQQVTLRCSPISGHKSVSWYQQVLGQGPQFIFQYYEKEERGRGNFPDRFSARQFPNYSSELNVNALLLGDSALYLCASSLVAGRNEKLFFGSGTQLSVL.

CDR3 loop: CASRFGLVDEQYV. The CDR3 nucleotides are TGTGCAAGTCGCTTTGGGTTGGTGGACGAGCAGTACGTC. The chain joins TRBV12-2 to TRBJ2-7. TRBV12-2 is a pseudogene locus. The CDR3 is made up of 13 amino acids.

This chain's CDR3 is CASSLGVAEAFF. The CDR3 DNA sequence: TGTGCCAGCAGCTTAGGCGTGGCTGAAGCTTTCTTT. This chain uses TRBV11-3 with TRBJ1-1; D remains unclear. The CDR3 contains 12 residues. Germline V gives CDR1 SGHNT, CDR2 YENEEA. Deletions cut 1 base from V and 6 bases from J, with 6 bases between.

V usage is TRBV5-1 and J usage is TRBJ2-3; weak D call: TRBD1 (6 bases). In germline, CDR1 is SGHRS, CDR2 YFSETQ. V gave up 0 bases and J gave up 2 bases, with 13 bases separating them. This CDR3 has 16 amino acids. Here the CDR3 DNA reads TGCGCCAGCAGCTTGGGGGCGAGGGGGATCACAGATACGCAGTATTTT. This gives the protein CASSLGARGITDTQYF.

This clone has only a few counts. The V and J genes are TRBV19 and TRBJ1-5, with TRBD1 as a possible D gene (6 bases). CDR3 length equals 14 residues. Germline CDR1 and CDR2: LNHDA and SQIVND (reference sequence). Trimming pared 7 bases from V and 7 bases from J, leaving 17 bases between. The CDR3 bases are TGTGCCAGTACCCTGGGGGCATCGGGCCAGCCCCAGCATTTT. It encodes CASTLGASGQPQHF. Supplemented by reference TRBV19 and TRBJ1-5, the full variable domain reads DGGITQSPKYLFRKEGQNVTLSCEQNLNHDAMYWYRQDPGQGLRLIYYSQIVNDFQKGDIAEGYSVSREKKESFPLTVTSAQKNPTAFYLCASTLGASGQPQHFGDGTRLSIL.

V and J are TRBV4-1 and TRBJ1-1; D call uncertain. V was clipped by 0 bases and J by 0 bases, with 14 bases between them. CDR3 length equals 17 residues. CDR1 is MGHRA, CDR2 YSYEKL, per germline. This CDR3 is CASSQEAGVGMNTEAFF. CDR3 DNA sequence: TGCGCCAGCAGCCAAGAAGCCGGGGTTGGGATGAACACTGAAGCTTTCTTT.

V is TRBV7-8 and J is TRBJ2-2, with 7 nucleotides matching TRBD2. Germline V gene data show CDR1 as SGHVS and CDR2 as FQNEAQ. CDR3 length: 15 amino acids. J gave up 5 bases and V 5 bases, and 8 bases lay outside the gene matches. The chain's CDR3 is CASSPSGAGTGELFF. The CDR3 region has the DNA TGTGCCAGCAGCCCTAGCGGAGCGGGGACCGGGGAGCTGTTTTTT.

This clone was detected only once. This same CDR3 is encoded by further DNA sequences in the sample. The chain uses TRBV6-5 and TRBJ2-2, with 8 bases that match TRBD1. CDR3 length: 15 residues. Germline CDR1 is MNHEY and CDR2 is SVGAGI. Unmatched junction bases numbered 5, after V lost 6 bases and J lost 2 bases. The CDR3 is CASSRTGPNTGELFF. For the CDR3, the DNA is TGTGCCAGCAGCCGGACAGGGCCAAACACCGGGGAGCTGTTTTTT.

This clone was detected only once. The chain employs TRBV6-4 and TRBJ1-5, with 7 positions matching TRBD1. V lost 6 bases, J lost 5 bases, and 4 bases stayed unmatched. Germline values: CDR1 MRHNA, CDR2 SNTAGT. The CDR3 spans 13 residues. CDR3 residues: CASSSDRDQPQHF. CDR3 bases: TGTGCCAGCAGCTCTGACAGGGATCAGCCCCAGCATTTT.

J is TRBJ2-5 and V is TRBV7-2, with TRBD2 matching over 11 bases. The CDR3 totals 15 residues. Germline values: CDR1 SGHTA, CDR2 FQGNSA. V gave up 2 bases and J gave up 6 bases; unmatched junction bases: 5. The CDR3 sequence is CASSLTTSGRQTQYF. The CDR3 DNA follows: TGTGCCAGCAGCTTAACTACTAGCGGGAGACAGACCCAGTACTTC.

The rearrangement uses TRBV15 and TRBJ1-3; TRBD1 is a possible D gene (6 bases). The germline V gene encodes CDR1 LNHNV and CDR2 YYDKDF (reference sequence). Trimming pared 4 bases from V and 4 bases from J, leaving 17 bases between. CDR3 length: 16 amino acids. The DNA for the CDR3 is TGTGCCACCAGCAAATTTAAGGACAGTCGGGGAAACACCATATATTTT. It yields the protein CATSKFKDSRGNTIYF. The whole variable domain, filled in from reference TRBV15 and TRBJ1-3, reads DAMVIQNPRYQVTQFGKPVTLSCSQTLNHNVMYWYQQKSSQAPKLLFHYYDKDFNNEADTPDNFQSRRPNTSFCFLDIRSPGLGDTAMYLCATSKFKDSRGNTIYFGEGSWLTVV.

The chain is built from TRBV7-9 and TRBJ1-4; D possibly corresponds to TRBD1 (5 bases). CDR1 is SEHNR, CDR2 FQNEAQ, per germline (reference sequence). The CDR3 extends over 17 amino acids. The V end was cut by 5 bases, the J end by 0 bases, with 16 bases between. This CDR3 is CASSPRGGKTTNEKLFF. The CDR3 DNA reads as TGTGCCAGCAGCCCCCGGGGGGGGAAGACAACTAATGAAAAACTGTTTTTT.

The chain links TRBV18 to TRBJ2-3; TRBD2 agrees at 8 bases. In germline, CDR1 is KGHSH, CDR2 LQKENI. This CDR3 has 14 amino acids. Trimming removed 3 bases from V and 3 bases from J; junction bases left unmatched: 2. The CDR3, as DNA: TGTGCCAGCTCACCGGTAGCGGGAACAGATACGCAGTATTTT. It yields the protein CASSPVAGTDTQYF.

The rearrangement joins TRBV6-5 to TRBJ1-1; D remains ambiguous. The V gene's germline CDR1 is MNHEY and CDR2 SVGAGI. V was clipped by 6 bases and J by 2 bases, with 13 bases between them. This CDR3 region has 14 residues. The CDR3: CASRMRRENTEAFF. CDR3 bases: TGTGCCAGCAGAATGAGGAGAGAAAACACTGAAGCTTTCTTT.

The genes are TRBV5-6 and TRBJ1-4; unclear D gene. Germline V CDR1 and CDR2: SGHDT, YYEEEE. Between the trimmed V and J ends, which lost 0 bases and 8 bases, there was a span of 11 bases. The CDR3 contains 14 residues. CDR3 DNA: TGTGCCAGCAGCTTGGACATCCGGAGGGAAAAACTGTTTTTT. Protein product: CASSLDIRREKLFF.